The present TCR beta chain was sequenced within a study of identical twins. As regards this clonotype: Antigen unknown.

V shed 5 bases and J 5 bases; nucleotides not matched to a gene: 4. Germline V gene data show CDR1 as SGHVS and CDR2 as FNYEAQ. This CDR3 contains 14 residues. Template switching added a universal primer binding site, and final cDNA carried unique molecular identifiers. In TCRdb, the 5' RACE reads were re-called with MiXCR into one record per CDR3 protein. This sample has about 890,000 distinct CDR3 sequences; approximately 13% occur once, and the top ten carry around 1.5%. General study points: The study found excess low generation probability among twin-shared out-of-frame alpha sequences. Researchers reported weaker excess twin sharing in beta out-of-frame sequences.

This same sample was also part of a study on yellow fever vaccine responses in identical twins.

V is TRBV7-6 and J is TRBJ2-3, with TRBD2 identical over 10 bases. The sequencing sample was made of PBMCs. This sequence was found in a woman aged 18 to 35 in good health. In nucleotides, the CDR3 is TGTGCCAGCAGCCCGCTAGCGGGAGAAGATACGCAGTATTTT. Its protein is CASSPLAGEDTQYF.